The 13 T cell receptor beta chains below all came from one sample that was sequenced in a study of blood T cell repertoires in COVID-19 (dated by TCRdb to the early 2020s). The library was generated by the immunoSEQ multiplex PCR assay. As stored in TCRdb, this immuneACCESS dataset retains in-frame rearrangements with V and J assigned. A fraction of the clones does not appear; measured against another copy, unresolved V genes explain less than half of the discrepancy, and the remainder lacks a known reason. The sample contains about 390,000 clones, approximately 87% of them found a single time. The ten largest clonotypes hold about 10% of the sample. Sample: PBMCs or T cells enriched from blood (not recorded which). The receptors come from a woman aged 50 to 60 who had recovered from COVID-19.

The sample holds one count of this clone. The chain combines TRBV27 with TRBJ2-1; D is perhaps TRBD2 (6 bases). The CDR3 contains 18 residues. V was shortened by 3 bases and J by 0 bases, with 18 bases between the two germline ends. Germline V CDR1 and CDR2: MNHEY, SMNVEV (reference sequence). Written as DNA, the CDR3 is TGTGCCAGCAGTTTTAACGGCGGGATAAGGGTCTCCTACAATGAGCAGTTCTTC. Translated: CASSFNGGIRVSYNEQFF.

The chain's CDR3 is CASSVWDSNDYEQYF. The CDR3 nucleotides read TGCGCCAGCAGCGTTTGGGACTCCAACGACTACGAGCAGTACTTC. The rearrangement links TRBV4-1 to TRBJ2-7; D might be TRBD2 (6 bases). V gave up 5 bases and J gave up 3 bases, with 17 bases separating them. Germline V gene sequence: CDR1 MGHRA, CDR2 YSYEKL. The CDR3 spans 15 residues.

The chain recombines TRBV5-1 with TRBJ1-1; D ambiguous. Per germline, CDR1 SGHRS and CDR2 YFSETQ. Trimming removed 4 bases at V and 0 bases at J, with 25 bases between. The CDR3 consists of 19 residues. The CDR3 spells CASSPGIGWMGTVNTEAFF. In DNA form, the CDR3 reads TGCGCCAGCAGCCCTGGAATTGGGTGGATGGGCACTGTGAACACTGAAGCTTTCTTT.

This clone has only one observation. The chain uses TRBV28 and TRBJ2-7, with a weak D call TRBD2 (6 bases). The length of the CDR3 is 14 residues. The germline CDR1 and CDR2 sequences are MDHEN and SYDVKM. Trimming stripped 2 bases from V and 4 bases from J, with 12 bases between. The CDR3: CASSLGGIRYEQYF. The CDR3 nucleotides read TGTGCCAGCAGTTTAGGAGGGATTCGTTACGAGCAGTACTTC.

This chain connects TRBV4-1 to TRBJ1-2, with D unresolved. V lost 0 bases and J 4 bases, leaving 12 bases between the germline ends. This CDR3 contains 15 residues. The germline CDR1 and CDR2 sequences are MGHRA and YSYEKL. The CDR3 loop reads CASSQEEAPAYGYTF. In DNA form, the CDR3 reads TGCGCCAGCAGCCAAGAAGAGGCTCCGGCCTATGGCTACACCTTC.

The chain recombines TRBV28 with TRBJ2-1; TRBD2 agrees at 11 bases. The V and J ends lost 5 bases and 7 bases, in that order; junction bases with no gene match: 7. There are 15 residues in the CDR3. Germline V CDR1 and CDR2: MDHEN, SYDVKM. CDR3 nucleotide sequence: TGTGCCAGCAGTCCCGGGACTAGCGGCGTGAATGAGCAGTTCTTC. It encodes CASSPGTSGVNEQFF. The entire variable domain, with the rest obtained from reference TRBV28 and TRBJ2-1, is as follows: DVKVTQSSRYLVKRTGEKVFLECVQDMDHENMFWYRQDPGLGLRLIYFSYDVKMKEKGDIPEGYSVSREKKERFSLILESASTNQTSMYLCASSPGTSGVNEQFFGPGTRLTVL.

Of note for this clone: The identical CDR3 is also encoded by other nucleotide sequences in the sample. The J gene is TRBJ1-2, the V gene TRBV3-1 (or the pseudogene TRBV3-2), with D maybe TRBD1 (5 bases). The length of the CDR3 is 12 residues. Trimming cost V 1 base and J 5 bases, with 5 bases left between them. Germline-derived CDR1 and CDR2 are LGHDT and YNNKEL (reference sequence). The CDR3 DNA reads as TGTGCCAGCAGCCAAGCAGGGTATGGCTACACCTTC. Its protein is CASSQAGYGYTF.

V usage is TRBV4-1 and J usage is TRBJ1-4, with TRBD1 identical over 8 bases. Trimming removed 3 bases from V and 6 bases from J; junction bases left unmatched: 6. CDR3 length: 15 amino acids. CDR1 and CDR2 from the germline V gene are MGHRA and YSYEKL. The CDR3 region is CASSQFSTGDEKLFF. CDR3 nucleotides: TGCGCCAGCAGCCAGTTTTCGACAGGGGATGAAAAACTGTTTTTT.

The V call is TRBV30, the J call TRBJ1-2; D is unclear. Germline CDR1 GTSNPN, CDR2 SVGIG (reference sequence). V lost 4 bases and J lost 8, with 20 bases in between. The CDR3 has 14 amino acids. The CDR3 protein is CAWIRLMGDIGYTF. The CDR3, as DNA: TGTGCCTGGATTCGACTAATGGGAGACATCGGCTACACCTTC.

The chain carries TRBV7-8 and TRBJ1-4; tentative D call: TRBD1 (6 bases). The CDR3 runs 14 residues. V was cut by 5 bases and J by 8 bases, with 15 bases left in between. Per germline, CDR1 SGHVS and CDR2 FQNEAQ. The CDR3 protein is CASSPSIRGEKLFF. As DNA, the CDR3 is TGTGCCAGCAGCCCATCCATAAGGGGGGAAAAACTGTTTTTT.

V usage is TRBV7-9 and J usage is TRBJ1-4; a weak D match, TRBD1 (6 bases). The CDR3 extends over 15 amino acids. Germline values: CDR1 SEHNR, CDR2 FQNEAQ (reference sequence). Trimming took 3 bases from V and 5 from J, leaving 13 bases between them. The CDR3 DNA follows: TGTGCCAGCAGCTTGGCGGCCAGGGGAAATGAAAAACTGTTTTTT. It translates to CASSLAARGNEKLFF.

The V gene is TRBV2, the J gene TRBJ2-7, with unresolved D. Deletions cut 4 bases from V and 1 base from J, with 5 bases between. CDR1 SNHLY and CDR2 FYNNEI come from the germline V gene. CDR3 length: 12 amino acids. The CDR3 DNA reads TGTGCCAGCAGTGGCTATTCCTACGAGCAGTACTTC. This encodes CASSGYSYEQYF.

This chain uses TRBV4-2 with TRBJ2-5, with D perhaps TRBD2 (5 bases). Trimming shortened V by 4 bases and J by 0 bases, and 18 bases separated the two germline ends. The CDR3 is made up of 17 amino acids. Germline CDR1 LGHNA, CDR2 YNFKEQ. CDR3 region: CASSPGVSRNNQETQYF. For the CDR3, the DNA is TGTGCCAGCAGCCCCGGGGTCTCTCGGAATAACCAAGAGACCCAGTACTTC.